This note documents a single T cell receptor beta chain sequence. Its antigen is as yet unknown. These data are taken from a study of long-term antiretroviral therapy in people with HIV. It was in the United States that all participants with HIV were treated. Survey-level resolution applied to immunoSEQ assay v3.0. What sequencing targeted per sample was roughly 40,000-55,000 T-cell genomes. Sequencing was performed with immunoSEQ multiplex PCR; in TCRdb, only in-frame clones are kept and a portion is missing. The table lists roughly 3,200 clones, over 75% of them singletons. Regarding the study as a whole: Patients on ART gained diversity, which nonetheless stayed below transplant donor controls.

The V end was cut by 0 bases, the J end by 8 bases, with 11 bases between. CDR1 is SGHRS, CDR2 YFSETQ, per germline. The CDR3 loop spans 13 amino acids. V is TRBV5-1 and J is TRBJ1-2; D is perhaps TRBD1 (5 bases). The clonotype comes from a woman aged 50 to 60 with HIV. The sequencing used unsorted PBMCs, collected 0.3 years after starting antiretroviral therapy. As DNA, the CDR3 is TGCGCCAGCAGCTTGGCTAGGGGAGAAGGCTACACCTTC. It specifies CASSLARGEGYTF.